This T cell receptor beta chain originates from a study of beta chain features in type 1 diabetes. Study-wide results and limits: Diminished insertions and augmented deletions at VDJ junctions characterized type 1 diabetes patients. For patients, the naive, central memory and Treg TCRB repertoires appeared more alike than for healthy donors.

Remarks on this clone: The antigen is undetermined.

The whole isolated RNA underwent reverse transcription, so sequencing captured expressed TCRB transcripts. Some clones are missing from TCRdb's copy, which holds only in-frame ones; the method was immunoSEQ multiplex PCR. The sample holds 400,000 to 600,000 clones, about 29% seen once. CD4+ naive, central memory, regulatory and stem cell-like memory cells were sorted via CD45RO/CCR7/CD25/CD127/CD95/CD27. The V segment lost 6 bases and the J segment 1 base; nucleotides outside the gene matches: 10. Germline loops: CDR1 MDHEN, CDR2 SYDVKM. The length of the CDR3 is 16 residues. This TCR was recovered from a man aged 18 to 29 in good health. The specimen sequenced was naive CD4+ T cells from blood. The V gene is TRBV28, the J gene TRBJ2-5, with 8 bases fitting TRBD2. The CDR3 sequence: CASRTGYGRGQETQYF. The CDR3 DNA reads TGTGCCAGCAGAACAGGGTACGGGAGGGGCCAAGAGACCCAGTACTTC.